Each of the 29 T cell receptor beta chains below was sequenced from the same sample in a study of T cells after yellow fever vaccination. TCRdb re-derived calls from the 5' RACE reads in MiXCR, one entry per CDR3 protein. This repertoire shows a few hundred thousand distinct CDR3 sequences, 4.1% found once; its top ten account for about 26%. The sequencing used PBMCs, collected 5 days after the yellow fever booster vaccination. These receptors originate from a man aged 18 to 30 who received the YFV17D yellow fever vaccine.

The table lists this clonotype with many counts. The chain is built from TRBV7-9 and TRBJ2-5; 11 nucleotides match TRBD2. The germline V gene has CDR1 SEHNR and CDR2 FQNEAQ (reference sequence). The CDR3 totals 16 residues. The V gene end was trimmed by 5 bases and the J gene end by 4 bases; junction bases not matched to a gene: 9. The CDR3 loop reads CASSLPSGGIRETQYF. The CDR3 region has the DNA TGTGCCAGCAGCCTTCCTAGCGGGGGGATAAGAGAGACCCAGTACTTC. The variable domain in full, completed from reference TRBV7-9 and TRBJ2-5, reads DTGVSQNPRHKITKRGQNVTFRCDPISEHNRLYWYRQTLGQGPEFLTYFQNEAQLEKSRLLSDRFSAERPKGSFSTLEIQRTEQGDSAMYLCASSLPSGGIRETQYFGPGTRLLVL.

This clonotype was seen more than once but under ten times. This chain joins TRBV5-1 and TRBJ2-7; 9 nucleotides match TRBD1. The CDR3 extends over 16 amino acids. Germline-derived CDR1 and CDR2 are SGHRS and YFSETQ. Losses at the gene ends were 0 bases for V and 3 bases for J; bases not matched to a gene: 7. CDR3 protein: CASSLAGGTGYYEQYF. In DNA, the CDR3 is TGCGCCAGCAGCTTGGCCGGAGGGACAGGGTACTACGAGCAGTACTTC.

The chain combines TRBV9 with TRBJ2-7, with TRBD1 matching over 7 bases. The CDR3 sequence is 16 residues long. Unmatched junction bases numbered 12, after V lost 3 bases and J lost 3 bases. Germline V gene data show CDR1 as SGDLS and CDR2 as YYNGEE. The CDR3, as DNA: TGTGCCAGCAGCGAGAGGGTAGGGGGCGCTTTCTACGAGCAGTACTTC. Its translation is CASSERVGGAFYEQYF.

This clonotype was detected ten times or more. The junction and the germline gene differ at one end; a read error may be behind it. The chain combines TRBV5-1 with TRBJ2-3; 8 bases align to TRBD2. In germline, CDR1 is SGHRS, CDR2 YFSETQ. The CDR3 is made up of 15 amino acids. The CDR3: CASNLDLAGTDTQYF. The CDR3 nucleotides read TGCGCCAGCAACTTGGATTTAGCGGGGACAGATACGCAGTATTTT.

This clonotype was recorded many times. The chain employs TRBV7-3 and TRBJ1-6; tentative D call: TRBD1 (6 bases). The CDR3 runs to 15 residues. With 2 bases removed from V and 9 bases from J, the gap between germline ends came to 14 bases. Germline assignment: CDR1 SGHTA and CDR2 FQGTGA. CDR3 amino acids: CASSLLGDTFSPLHF. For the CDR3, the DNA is TGTGCCAGCAGCTTATTAGGGGACACTTTTTCACCCCTCCACTTT. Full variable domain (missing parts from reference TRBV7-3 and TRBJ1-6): GAGVSQTPSNKVTEKGKYVELRCDPISGHTALYWYRQSLGQGPEFLIYFQGTGAADDSGLPNDRFFAVRPEGSVSTLKIQRTERGDSAVYLCASSLLGDTFSPLHFGNGTRLTVT.

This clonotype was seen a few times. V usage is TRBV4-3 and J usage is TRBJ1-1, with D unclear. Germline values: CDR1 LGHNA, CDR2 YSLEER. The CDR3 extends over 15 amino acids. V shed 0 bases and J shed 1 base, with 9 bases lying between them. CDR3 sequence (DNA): TGCGCCAGCAGCCAAGAAGTGTGGGGGAACACTGAAGCTTTCTTT. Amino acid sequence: CASSQEVWGNTEAFF.

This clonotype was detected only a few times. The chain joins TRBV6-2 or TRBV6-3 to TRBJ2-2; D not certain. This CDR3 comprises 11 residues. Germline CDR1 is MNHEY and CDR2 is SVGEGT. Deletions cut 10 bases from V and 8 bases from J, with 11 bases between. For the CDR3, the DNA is TGTGCCACCGATCGGAGTGGGGAGCTGTTTTTT. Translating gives CATDRSGELFF.

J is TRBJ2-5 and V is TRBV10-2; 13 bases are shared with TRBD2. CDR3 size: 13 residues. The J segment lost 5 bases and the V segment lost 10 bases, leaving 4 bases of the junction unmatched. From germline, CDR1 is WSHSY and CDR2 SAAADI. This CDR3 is CATLTSGGETQYF. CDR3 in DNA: TGCGCCACCCTGACTAGCGGGGGGGAGACCCAGTACTTC.

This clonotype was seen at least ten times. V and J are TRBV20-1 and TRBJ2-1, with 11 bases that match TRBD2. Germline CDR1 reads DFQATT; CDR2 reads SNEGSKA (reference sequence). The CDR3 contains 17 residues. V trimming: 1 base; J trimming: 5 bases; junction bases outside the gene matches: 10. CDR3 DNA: TGCAGTGCTAGAGGCCGCAACCTAGCGGGGGGAAACAATGAGCAGTTCTTC. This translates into CSARGRNLAGGNNEQFF.

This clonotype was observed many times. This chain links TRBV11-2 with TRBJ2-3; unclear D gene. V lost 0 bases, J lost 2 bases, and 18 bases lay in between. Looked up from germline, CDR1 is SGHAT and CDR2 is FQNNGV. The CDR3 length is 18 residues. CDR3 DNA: TGTGCCAGCAGCTTAGATTCGTTCGATCCATCCCTCACAGATACGCAGTATTTT. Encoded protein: CASSLDSFDPSLTDTQYF.

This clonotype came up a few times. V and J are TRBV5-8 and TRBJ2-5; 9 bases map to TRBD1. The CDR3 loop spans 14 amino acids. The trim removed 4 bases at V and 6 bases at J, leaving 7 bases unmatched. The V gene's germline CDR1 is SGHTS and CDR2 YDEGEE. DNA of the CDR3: TGTGCCAGCAGCCCTACAGGGGGCTATAAGACCCAGTACTTC. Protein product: CASSPTGGYKTQYF.

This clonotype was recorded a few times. This chain's CDR3 is CASNREGGETQYF. CDR3 nucleotides: TGTGCCAGCAACCGAGAGGGCGGAGAGACCCAGTACTTC. The chain combines TRBV2 with TRBJ2-5; maybe TRBD2 (5 bases). The CDR3 has 13 amino acids. Germline V CDR1 and CDR2: SNHLY, FYNNEI. The germline V and J ends were trimmed by 7 bases and 4 bases, with 13 bases remaining between them. The full variable domain, with the rest looked up from reference TRBV2 and TRBJ2-5, is EPEVTQTPSHQVTQMGQEVILRCVPISNHLYFYWYRQILGQKVEFLVSFYNNEISEKSEIFDDQFSVERPDGSNFTLKIRSTKLEDSAMYFCASNREGGETQYFGPGTRLLVL.

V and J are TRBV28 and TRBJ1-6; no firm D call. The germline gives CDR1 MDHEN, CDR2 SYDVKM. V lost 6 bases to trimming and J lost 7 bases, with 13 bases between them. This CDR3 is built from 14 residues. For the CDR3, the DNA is TGTGCCAGCAGGCAGACGGTTCGCAATTCACCCCTCCACTTT. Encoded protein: CASRQTVRNSPLHF.

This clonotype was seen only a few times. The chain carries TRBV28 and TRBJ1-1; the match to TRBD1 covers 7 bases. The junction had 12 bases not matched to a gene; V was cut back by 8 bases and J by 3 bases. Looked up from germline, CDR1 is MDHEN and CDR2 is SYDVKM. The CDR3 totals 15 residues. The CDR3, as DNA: TGTGCCAGCTCGGCCCCAGGGGGGGATTACACTGAAGCTTTCTTT. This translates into CASSAPGGDYTEAFF.

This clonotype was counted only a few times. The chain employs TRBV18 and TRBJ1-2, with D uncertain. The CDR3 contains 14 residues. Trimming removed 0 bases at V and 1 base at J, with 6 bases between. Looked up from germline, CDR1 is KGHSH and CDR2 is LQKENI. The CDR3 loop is CASSPPTLNYGYTF. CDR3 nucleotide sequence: TGTGCCAGCTCACCACCGACGCTTAACTATGGCTACACCTTC.

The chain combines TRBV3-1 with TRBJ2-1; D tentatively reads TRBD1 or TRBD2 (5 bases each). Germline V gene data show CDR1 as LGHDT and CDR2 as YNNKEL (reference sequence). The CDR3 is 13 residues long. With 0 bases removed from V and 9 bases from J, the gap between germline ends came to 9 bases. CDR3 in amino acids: CASSQDLRGEQFF. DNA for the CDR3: TGTGCCAGCAGCCAAGATCTGAGGGGTGAGCAGTTCTTC.

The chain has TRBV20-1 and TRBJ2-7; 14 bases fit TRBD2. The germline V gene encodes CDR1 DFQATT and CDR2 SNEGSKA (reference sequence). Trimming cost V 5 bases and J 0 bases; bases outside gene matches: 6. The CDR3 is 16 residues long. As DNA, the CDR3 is TGCAGTGCTCCCGGGACTAGCGGGGGAAGCTCCTACGAGCAGTACTTC. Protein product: CSAPGTSGGSSYEQYF.

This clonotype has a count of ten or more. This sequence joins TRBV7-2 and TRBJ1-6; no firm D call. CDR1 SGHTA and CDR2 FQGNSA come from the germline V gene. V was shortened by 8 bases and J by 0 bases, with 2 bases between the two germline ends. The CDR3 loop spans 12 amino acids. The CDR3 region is CASLSYNSPLHF. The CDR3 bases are TGTGCCAGCCTCTCCTATAATTCACCCCTCCACTTT.

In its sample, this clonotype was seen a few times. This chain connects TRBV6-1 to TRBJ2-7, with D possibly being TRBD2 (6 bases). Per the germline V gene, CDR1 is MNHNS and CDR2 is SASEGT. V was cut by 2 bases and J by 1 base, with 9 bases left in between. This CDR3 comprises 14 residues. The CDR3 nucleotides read TGTGCCAGCAGTGAACTGGCGGGGTCCTACGAGCAGTACGTC. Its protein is CASSELAGSYEQYV.

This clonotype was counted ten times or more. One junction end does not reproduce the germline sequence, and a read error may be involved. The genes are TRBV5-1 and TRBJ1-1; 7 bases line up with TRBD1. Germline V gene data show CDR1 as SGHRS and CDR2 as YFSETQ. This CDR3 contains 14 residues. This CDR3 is CASSLDRVNTEAFF. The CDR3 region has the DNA TGTGCCAGCAGTTTAGACAGGGTGAACACTGAAGCTTTCTTT. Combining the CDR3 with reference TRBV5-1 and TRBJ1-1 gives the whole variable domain KAGVTQTPRYLIKTRGQQVTLSCSPISGHRSVSWYQQTPGQGLQFLFEYFSETQRNKGNFPGRFSGRQFSNSRSEMNVSTLELGDSALYLCASSLDRVNTEAFFGQGTRLTVV.

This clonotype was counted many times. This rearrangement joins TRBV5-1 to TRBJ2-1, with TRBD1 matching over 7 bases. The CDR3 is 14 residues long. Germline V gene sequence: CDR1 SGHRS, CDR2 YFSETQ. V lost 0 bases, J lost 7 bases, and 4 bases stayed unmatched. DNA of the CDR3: TGCGCCAGCAGCTTGGGAGACAGGGTTAATGAGCAGTTCTTC. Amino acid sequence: CASSLGDRVNEQFF.

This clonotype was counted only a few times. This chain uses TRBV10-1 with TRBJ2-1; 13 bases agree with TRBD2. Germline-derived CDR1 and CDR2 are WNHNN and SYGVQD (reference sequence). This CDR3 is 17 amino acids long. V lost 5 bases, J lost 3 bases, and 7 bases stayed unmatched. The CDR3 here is CASSPGGTSGVYNEQFF. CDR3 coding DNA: TGCGCCAGCAGTCCAGGAGGGACTAGCGGGGTCTACAATGAGCAGTTCTTC.

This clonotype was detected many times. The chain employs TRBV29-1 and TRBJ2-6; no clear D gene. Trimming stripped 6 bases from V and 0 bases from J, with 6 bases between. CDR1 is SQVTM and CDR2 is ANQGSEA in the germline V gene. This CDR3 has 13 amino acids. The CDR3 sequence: CSVALSGANVLTF. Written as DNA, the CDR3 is TGCAGCGTGGCTCTCTCTGGGGCCAACGTCCTGACTTTC.

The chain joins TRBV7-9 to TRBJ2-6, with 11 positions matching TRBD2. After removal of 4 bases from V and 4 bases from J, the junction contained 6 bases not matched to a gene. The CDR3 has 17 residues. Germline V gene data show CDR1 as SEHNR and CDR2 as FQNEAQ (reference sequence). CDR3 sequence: CASSSLAGGSGANVLTF. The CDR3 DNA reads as TGTGCCAGCAGCTCTCTAGCGGGGGGTTCCGGGGCCAACGTCCTGACTTTC.

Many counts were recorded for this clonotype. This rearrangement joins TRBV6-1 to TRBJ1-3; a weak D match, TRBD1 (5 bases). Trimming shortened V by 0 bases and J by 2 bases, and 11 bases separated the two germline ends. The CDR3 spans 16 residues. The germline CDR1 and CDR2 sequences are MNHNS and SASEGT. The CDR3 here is CASSEARGLAGNTIYF. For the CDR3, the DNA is TGTGCCAGCAGTGAAGCGAGGGGATTAGCTGGAAACACCATATATTTT.

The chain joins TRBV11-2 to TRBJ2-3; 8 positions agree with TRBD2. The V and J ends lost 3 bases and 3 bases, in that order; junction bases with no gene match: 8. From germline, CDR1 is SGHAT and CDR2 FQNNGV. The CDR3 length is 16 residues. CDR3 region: CASSFGGASGTDTQYF. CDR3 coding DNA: TGTGCCAGCAGCTTTGGGGGGGCTAGCGGGACAGATACGCAGTATTTT.

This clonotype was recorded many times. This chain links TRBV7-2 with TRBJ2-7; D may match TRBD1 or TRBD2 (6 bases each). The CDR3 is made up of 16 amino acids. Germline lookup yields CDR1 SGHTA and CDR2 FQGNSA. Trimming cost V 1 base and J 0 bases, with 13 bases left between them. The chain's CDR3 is CASSLVGGPSSYEQYF. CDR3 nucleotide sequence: TGTGCCAGCAGCTTAGTTGGGGGGCCAAGCTCCTACGAGCAGTACTTC. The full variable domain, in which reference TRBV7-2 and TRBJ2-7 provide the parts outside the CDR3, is GAGVSQSPSNKVTEKGKDVELRCDPISGHTALYWYRQSLGQGLEFLIYFQGNSAPDKSGLPSDRFSAERTGGSVSTLTIQRTQQEDSAVYLCASSLVGGPSSYEQYFGPGTRLTVT.

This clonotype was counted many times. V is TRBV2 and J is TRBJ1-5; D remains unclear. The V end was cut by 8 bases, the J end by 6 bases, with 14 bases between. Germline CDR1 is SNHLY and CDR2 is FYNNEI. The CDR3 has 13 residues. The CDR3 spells CASGPGVGQPQHF. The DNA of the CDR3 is TGTGCCAGCGGACCGGGTGTCGGTCAGCCCCAGCATTTT.

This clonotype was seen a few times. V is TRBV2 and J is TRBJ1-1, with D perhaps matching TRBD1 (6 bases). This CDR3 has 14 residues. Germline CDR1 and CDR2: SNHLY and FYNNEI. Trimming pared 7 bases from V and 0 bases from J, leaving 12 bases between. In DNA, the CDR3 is TGTGCCAGCACCCGGACAGATATGAACACTGAAGCTTTCTTT. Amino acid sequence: CASTRTDMNTEAFF. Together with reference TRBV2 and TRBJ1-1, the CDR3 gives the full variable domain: EPEVTQTPSHQVTQMGQEVILRCVPISNHLYFYWYRQILGQKVEFLVSFYNNEISEKSEIFDDQFSVERPDGSNFTLKIRSTKLEDSAMYFCASTRTDMNTEAFFGQGTRLTVV.